The 23 T cell receptor beta chains reported below all come from one sample, sequenced in a study of OX40 agonist ivuxolimab in advanced cancers. TCRdb keeps only in-frame clones here, not all; method: immunoSEQ multiplex PCR. The table lists more than 40,000 clones, 80% to 90% of them singletons, with less than 3.5% in the top ten. This material consisted of CD4+ or CD8+ T cells sorted from blood, taken in a trial of the OX40 agonist ivuxolimab. These receptors originate from an adult with an advanced solid tumor such as melanoma, head and neck, liver or kidney cancer.

This sequence joins TRBV2 and TRBJ2-1; D is perhaps TRBD2 (6 bases). Trimming stripped 6 bases from V and 7 bases from J, with 13 bases between. The CDR3 extends over 13 amino acids. Germline CDR1 and CDR2: SNHLY and FYNNEI. The CDR3: CASSTGGGNEQFF. CDR3 bases: TGTGCCAGCAGCACCGGGGGTGGGAATGAGCAGTTCTTC.

The gene calls are TRBV28 and TRBJ1-5; tentatively, D is TRBD1 (5 bases). The V end lost 8 bases, the J end lost 1 base, and 12 bases lay between the germline ends. This CDR3 comprises 14 residues. The germline V gene encodes CDR1 MDHEN and CDR2 SYDVKM. The DNA of the CDR3 is TGTGCCAGCGTGGGGGTTTCCAGCAATCAGCCCCAGCATTTT. The encoded protein is CASVGVSSNQPQHF. The full variable domain, rest sourced from reference TRBV28 and TRBJ1-5, is DVKVTQSSRYLVKRTGEKVFLECVQDMDHENMFWYRQDPGLGLRLIYFSYDVKMKEKGDIPEGYSVSREKKERFSLILESASTNQTSMYLCASVGVSSNQPQHFGDGTRLSIL.

The rearrangement uses TRBV28 and TRBJ1-1; no firm D call. Germline values: CDR1 MDHEN, CDR2 SYDVKM. Trimming took 3 bases from V and 10 from J, leaving 18 bases between them. This CDR3 is 14 amino acids long. DNA for the CDR3: TGTGCCAGCAGTTTTTGGTCTCGGAATCGGGGAGCTTTCTTT. As protein: CASSFWSRNRGAFF.

This chain joins TRBV6-5 and TRBJ1-6, with 8 bases that match TRBD1. Germline V CDR1 and CDR2: MNHEY, SVGAGI. There are 16 residues in the CDR3. After removal of 1 base from V and 8 bases from J, the junction contained 7 bases not matched to a gene. The CDR3 region is CASSYFSPGQDSPLHF. CDR3 in DNA: TGTGCCAGCAGTTACTTCTCGCCGGGACAGGATTCACCCCTCCACTTT.

The V call is TRBV2, the J call TRBJ1-4, with D tentatively TRBD1 (5 bases). The CDR3 is 14 amino acids. In germline, CDR1 is SNHLY, CDR2 FYNNEI. Trimming cost V 4 bases and J 8 bases, with 14 bases left between them. The CDR3 is CASSGTSRDEKLFF. CDR3 DNA: TGTGCCAGCAGTGGGACGTCTAGGGACGAAAAACTGTTTTTT.

This clone occurred once. The chain links TRBV27 to TRBJ1-4, with 7 bases matching TRBD1. The V gene's germline CDR1 is MNHEY and CDR2 SMNVEV (reference sequence). The V segment lost 7 bases and the J segment 7 bases; nucleotides outside the gene matches: 9. This CDR3 contains 14 residues. Here the CDR3 DNA reads TGTGCCAGCAATAGGAGGGGGCAGAGTGAAAAACTGTTTTTT. Translation gives CASNRRGQSEKLFF.

This chain links TRBV6-1 with TRBJ1-5, with 11 bases aligning to TRBD1. Germline V gene data show CDR1 as MNHNS and CDR2 as SASEGT. J gave up 10 bases and V 1 base, and 9 bases lay outside the gene matches. This CDR3 comprises 16 residues. CDR3 coding DNA: TGTGCCAGCAGTGAAGTTACCGGGACAGGGGGACTCCCCCAGCATTTT. This gives the protein CASSEVTGTGGLPQHF.

This chain joins TRBV29-1 and TRBJ2-5; D tentatively reads TRBD1 or TRBD2 (5 bases each). Germline values: CDR1 SQVTM, CDR2 ANQGSEA. This CDR3 is built from 15 residues. V was pared by 6 bases and J by 4 bases, with 21 bases between. The CDR3 reads CSVNPGAGRGETQYF. The CDR3 nucleotides read TGCAGCGTCAACCCCGGGGCAGGCCGGGGAGAGACCCAGTACTTC.

The chain carries TRBV4-2 and TRBJ2-1; unclear D gene. This CDR3 contains 14 residues. V shed 4 bases and J shed 4 bases, with 11 bases lying between them. The germline V gene has CDR1 LGHNA and CDR2 YNFKEQ. In nucleotides, the CDR3 is TGTGCCAGCAGCCCTGGGGTGGTTTACAATGAGCAGTTCTTC. It encodes CASSPGVVYNEQFF.

The rearrangement uses TRBV7-9 and TRBJ1-6; 7 bases match TRBD1. The CDR3 has 14 residues. V shed 10 bases and J 6 bases; nucleotides not matched to a gene: 9. Germline CDR1 SEHNR, CDR2 FQNEAQ (reference sequence). CDR3 region: CAISSGGSNSPLHF. CDR3 nucleotides: TGTGCCATTTCGTCAGGGGGGAGTAATTCACCCCTCCACTTT.

This chain links TRBV7-2 with TRBJ2-3; D call uncertain. CDR3 size: 14 residues. The ends were cut back, 1 base at V and 4 bases at J, with 9 bases in the middle. Looked up from germline, CDR1 is SGHTA and CDR2 is FQGNSA. CDR3 region: CASSLGPNADTQYF. In DNA, the CDR3 is TGTGCCAGCAGCTTAGGTCCCAACGCAGATACGCAGTATTTT.

CDR3 DNA sequence: TGTGCCAGCAGCCAAGGGGGTCAGACAGATACGCAGTATTTT. Amino acids: CASSQGGQTDTQYF. The V gene is TRBV4-2, the J gene TRBJ2-3, with no clear D. The CDR3 is 14 residues long. The V end lost 1 base, the J end lost 3 bases, and 8 bases lay between the germline ends. CDR1 and CDR2 from the germline V gene are LGHNA and YNFKEQ.

The chain carries TRBV5-4 and TRBJ1-1, with D possibly matching TRBD1 (6 bases). Germline assignment: CDR1 SGHNT and CDR2 YYREEE (reference sequence). The CDR3 runs 13 residues. Trimming removed 3 bases from V and 5 bases from J, with 11 bases in between. DNA for the CDR3: TGTGCCAGCAGCTCTACAGGGAGGACTGAAGCTTTCTTT. Its protein is CASSSTGRTEAFF.

The chain uses TRBV11-2 and TRBJ2-1; the match to TRBD2 covers 10 bases. Germline CDR1 SGHAT, CDR2 FQNNGV. V lost 1 base to trimming and J lost 1 base; unmatched junction nucleotides: 7. The CDR3 extends over 18 amino acids. The CDR3 DNA reads as TGTGCCAGCAGCTTAGTTCTAGCGGGAGAGTGGTCCTACAATGAGCAGTTCTTC. This gives the protein CASSLVLAGEWSYNEQFF.

CDR3 sequence (DNA): TGTGCCATCAGGGGGACGGCCGACAGCTACGAGCAGTACTTC. Translated: CAIRGTADSYEQYF. This chain links TRBV10-3 with TRBJ2-7, with D perhaps given as TRBD1 or TRBD2 (5 bases each). Trimming shortened V by 6 bases and J by 3 bases, and 15 bases separated the two germline ends. The CDR3 length is 14 residues. Per germline, CDR1 ENHRY and CDR2 SYGVKD.

The genes are TRBV19 and TRBJ2-1; D is unclear. This CDR3 contains 11 residues. Germline V gene sequence: CDR1 LNHDA, CDR2 SQIVND (reference sequence). Deletions cut 10 bases from V and 3 bases from J, with 7 bases between. The CDR3 nucleotides are TGTGCCACCGCTAGCTACAATGAGCAGTTCTTC. Translated: CATASYNEQFF.

This clone is medium-sized (0.01 to 0.1%) in the sample. The chain employs TRBV27 and TRBJ1-5; D may be TRBD1 (5 bases). V was cut by 0 bases and J by 7 bases, with 16 bases left in between. Germline assignment: CDR1 MNHEY and CDR2 SMNVEV (reference sequence). The CDR3 runs to 16 residues. CDR3 sequence (DNA): TGTGCCAGCAGTTTATCCGGACAAAGTTGGCGGCAGCCCCAGCATTTT. Translation: CASSLSGQSWRQPQHF.

CDR3: CASRETGGRGKKLFF. The CDR3 DNA reads TGTGCCAGTAGAGAAACAGGGGGGAGAGGGAAAAAACTGTTTTTT. The chain uses TRBV19 and TRBJ1-4, with 8 bases fitting TRBD1. J was trimmed by 9 bases and V by 6 bases; bases with no gene match: 12. This CDR3 has 15 residues. Germline V gene data show CDR1 as LNHDA and CDR2 as SQIVND (reference sequence).

The rearrangement uses TRBV7-2 and TRBJ2-2; 7 bases are a match to TRBD2. The junction had 5 bases not matched to a gene; V was cut back by 3 bases and J by 4 bases. This CDR3 has 15 amino acids. Germline-derived CDR1 and CDR2 are SGHTA and FQGNSA. The CDR3 loop reads CASSLGRAGTGELFF. The DNA of the CDR3 is TGTGCCAGCAGCTTGGGGAGGGCCGGCACCGGGGAGCTGTTTTTT. The whole variable domain, filled in from reference TRBV7-2 and TRBJ2-2, reads GAGVSQSPSNKVTEKGKDVELRCDPISGHTALYWYRQSLGQGLEFLIYFQGNSAPDKSGLPSDRFSAERTGGSVSTLTIQRTQQEDSAVYLCASSLGRAGTGELFFGEGSRLTVL.

V usage is TRBV19 and J usage is TRBJ1-5; D call uncertain. Per germline, CDR1 LNHDA and CDR2 SQIVND (reference sequence). Trimming removed 4 bases at V and 6 bases at J, with 7 bases between. This CDR3 region has 12 residues. CDR3 in amino acids: CASSNLGQPQHF. As DNA, the CDR3 is TGTGCCAGTAGTAATCTCGGTCAGCCCCAGCATTTT.

The chain is built from TRBV6-5 and TRBJ2-5; D is perhaps TRBD2 (5 bases). V lost 7 bases, J lost 7 bases, and 19 bases lay in between. CDR3 length: 14 amino acids. The germline gives CDR1 MNHEY, CDR2 SVGAGI. The CDR3 region is CASKFATGIGTQYF. Written as DNA, the CDR3 is TGTGCCAGCAAATTCGCGACGGGAATAGGGACCCAGTACTTC.

The CDR3 DNA is TGTGCCAGCAGCCGGGAGGGGGGGCGAGAGACCCAGTACTTC. Its protein product is CASSREGGRETQYF. The chain employs TRBV14 and TRBJ2-5; a weak D match, TRBD2 (7 bases). The length of the CDR3 is 14 residues. Germline CDR1 is SGHDN and CDR2 is FVKESK. Trimming removed 4 bases at V and 4 bases at J, with 13 bases between.

This clone occurred a few times. The V call is TRBV28, the J call TRBJ1-4, with D hard to call. V shed 6 bases and J shed 8 bases, with 10 bases lying between them. This CDR3 has 12 residues. Germline CDR1 is MDHEN and CDR2 is SYDVKM. In DNA form, the CDR3 reads TGTGCCAGCAGCCAAACCCACGAAAAACTGTTTTTT. As protein: CASSQTHEKLFF.